The text below deals with one T cell receptor beta chain. The antigen is unknown. The V gene's germline CDR1 is SGHAT and CDR2 FQNNGV. The CDR3 has 13 amino acids. With V trimmed by 5 bases and J by 6 bases, 5 bases remained unmatched. It was with 60 Vbeta and 13 Jbeta primers that the PCR ran. Some clones are missing from TCRdb's copy, which holds only in-frame ones; the method was immunoSEQ multiplex PCR. This table has 100,000 to 150,000 clones, around 77% appearing once. This specimen comes from a study of cytomegalovirus exposure and HLA in healthy donors. On the study more broadly: Ancestry clustering placed around four fifths of several hundred genotyped donors in the Caucasian-associated cluster. Findings of the study overall: It was confirmed in vitro that three of the CMV-associated chains were specific for CMV antigens. Presence/absence analyses took donor sequencing depth as roughly uniform. TCR beta sequences reportedly predicted the HLA-A and HLA-B alleles of most subjects accurately.

The TCR sequence derives from a woman aged 40 to 55 in good health and CMV-seropositive. This chain links TRBV11-2 with TRBJ2-7, with 9 bases that match TRBD1. The sample consisted of PBMCs. CDR3 region: CASSPGTGPEQYF. The CDR3 nucleotides are TGTGCCAGCAGCCCCGGGACAGGGCCCGAGCAGTACTTC. Drawing the rest from reference TRBV11-2 and TRBJ2-7, the complete variable domain is EAGVAQSPRYKIIEKRQSVAFWCNPISGHATLYWYQQILGQGPKLLIQFQNNGVVDDSQLPKDRFSAERLKGVDSTLKIQPAKLEDSAVYLCASSPGTGPEQYFGPGTRLTVT.